These 20 T cell receptor beta chains originate from one sample sequenced in a study of blood T cell repertoires in COVID-19 (TCRdb year 2020). The library was prepared using the immunoSEQ multiplex PCR assay. Held by TCRdb, this immuneACCESS table contains in-frame sequences only and omits some clones. Under half of the omission traces to an unresolved V gene where checked; the cause of the rest is unknown. The sample contains tens of thousands of clones, around 87% of them found a single time. The biggest ten clones account for approximately 4.4% of the sample. Sequencing was performed on peripheral blood. These receptors were taken from a woman at least 80 years old with acute or convalescent COVID-19.

This chain links TRBV25-1 with TRBJ1-2; 7 nucleotides line up with TRBD1. This CDR3 has 15 amino acids. Germline assignment: CDR1 MGHDK and CDR2 SYGVNS. With V trimmed by 4 bases and J by 6 bases, 11 bases remained unmatched. The CDR3 DNA sequence: TGTGCCAGCAGTGGAGGAGGGGGCGCGTTAAATGGCTACACCTTC. Amino acid sequence: CASSGGGGALNGYTF.

V gene TRBV15 combines with J gene TRBJ2-4; D perhaps matches TRBD2 (5 bases). Germline V gives CDR1 LNHNV, CDR2 YYDKDF (reference sequence). The CDR3 has 17 amino acids. Trimming pared 0 bases from V and 0 bases from J, leaving 12 bases between. The CDR3 sequence is CATSRDRTLQAKNIQYF. The CDR3 DNA reads as TGTGCCACCAGCAGAGATAGGACTCTACAAGCCAAAAACATTCAGTACTTC.

This chain connects TRBV7-8 to TRBJ1-3; D unclear. The CDR3 runs 14 residues. CDR1 is SGHVS and CDR2 is FQNEAQ in the germline V gene. V was pared by 6 bases and J by 0 bases, with 9 bases between. CDR3 region: CASSIQSSGNTIYF. The CDR3 bases are TGTGCCAGCAGTATACAGAGCTCTGGAAACACCATATATTTT. Combining the CDR3 with reference TRBV7-8 and TRBJ1-3 gives the whole variable domain GAGVSQSPRYKVAKRGQDVALRCDPISGHVSLFWYQQALGQGPEFLTYFQNEAQLDKSGLPSDRFFAERPEGSVSTLKIQRTQQEDSAVYLCASSIQSSGNTIYFGEGSWLTVV.

This chain uses TRBV3-1 (or the pseudogene TRBV3-2) with TRBJ1-2, with D possibly matching TRBD1 (6 bases). The CDR3 is 15 residues long. V lost 2 bases, J lost 4 bases, and 14 bases lay in between. Germline loops: CDR1 LGHDT, CDR2 YNNKEL (reference sequence). The CDR3 is CASSQRTALPYGYTF. The CDR3 bases are TGTGCCAGCAGCCAAAGGACAGCCTTACCCTATGGCTACACCTTC.

This rearrangement joins TRBV5-1 to TRBJ1-4; tentatively, D is TRBD1 (6 bases). V shed 4 bases and J shed 8 bases, with 21 bases lying between them. Per germline, CDR1 SGHRS and CDR2 YFSETQ. This CDR3 has 16 amino acids. The CDR3 bases are TGCGCCAGCAGCAAGGATGGCTGGGGGCAGAAGGAAAAACTGTTTTTT. Its translation: CASSKDGWGQKEKLFF.

This clone has a handful of counts. The chain recombines TRBV19 with TRBJ1-1, with D perhaps matching TRBD1 (5 bases). The germline V gene has CDR1 LNHDA and CDR2 SQIVND (reference sequence). V was pared by 5 bases and J by 1 base, with 11 bases between. CDR3 length equals 14 residues. CDR3 DNA: TGTGCCAGTAGTCGCGGGGCAGCGAACACTGAAGCTTTCTTT. Amino acids: CASSRGAANTEAFF.

The V call is TRBV6-5, the J call TRBJ1-6, with D perhaps matching TRBD1 (5 bases). The CDR3 has 14 residues. CDR1 is MNHEY, CDR2 SVGAGI, per germline. Trimming cost V 7 bases and J 7 bases, with 14 bases left between them. The CDR3 DNA reads as TGTGCCAGCACGGTCAGGGATGTGAATTCACCCCTCCACTTT. Translation gives CASTVRDVNSPLHF.

This clone was found once. This sequence joins TRBV19 and TRBJ2-1; 8 bases agree with TRBD1. This CDR3 contains 15 residues. V shed 3 bases and J 4 bases; nucleotides not matched to a gene: 5. Germline values: CDR1 LNHDA, CDR2 SQIVND (reference sequence). DNA for the CDR3: TGTGCCAGTAGTATCACGGACAGGGTTTACAATGAGCAGTTCTTC. Amino acid sequence: CASSITDRVYNEQFF.

The rearrangement uses TRBV18 and TRBJ2-7; D remains ambiguous. CDR1 and CDR2 from the germline V gene are KGHSH and LQKENI. CDR3 size: 16 residues. The V end was cut by 2 bases, the J end by 2 bases, with 16 bases between. In DNA, the CDR3 is TGTGCCAGCTCACCAATTTTGGGTCGCGGTACCTACGAGCAGTACTTC. Its translation: CASSPILGRGTYEQYF.

The chain couples TRBV10-1 to TRBJ1-5, with TRBD1 matching over 8 bases. The length of the CDR3 is 13 residues. J gave up 10 bases and V 3 bases, and 5 bases lay outside the gene matches. From germline, CDR1 is WNHNN and CDR2 SYGVQD (reference sequence). CDR3 region: CASSDGTGRPQHF. The CDR3 DNA reads as TGCGCCAGCAGTGACGGGACAGGCCGTCCCCAGCATTTT.

The V call is TRBV5-1, the J call TRBJ2-5; 13 positions agree with TRBD2. V lost 4 bases to trimming and J lost 2 bases; unmatched junction nucleotides: 5. The CDR3 runs to 16 residues. Germline V gene lookup returns CDR1 SGHRS and CDR2 YFSETQ. The CDR3 coding sequence is TGCGCCAGCAGCCCCACTAGCGGGGGGGCGCAAGAGACCCAGTACTTC. Translating it yields CASSPTSGGAQETQYF.

The chain joins TRBV11-2 to TRBJ1-2; D not certain. The CDR3 spans 12 residues. V was cut by 6 bases and J by 4 bases, with 9 bases left in between. CDR1 is SGHAT and CDR2 is FQNNGV in the germline V gene. The CDR3 nucleotides are TGTGCCAGCAGTGCGCGGGTCTATGGCTACACCTTC. Translating gives CASSARVYGYTF.

The rearrangement links TRBV3-1 (or the pseudogene TRBV3-2) to TRBJ2-1; 9 bases line up with TRBD2. This CDR3 comprises 16 residues. After removal of 1 base from V and 8 bases from J, the junction contained 9 bases not matched to a gene. Germline CDR1 reads LGHDT; CDR2 reads YNNKEL (reference sequence). CDR3 DNA sequence: TGTGCCAGCAGCCAAGGTTCTCTAGCGGGAAAGGATGAGCAGTTCTTC. Protein: CASSQGSLAGKDEQFF.

The chain couples TRBV4-2 to TRBJ1-5; D might be TRBD1 (6 bases). Germline loops: CDR1 LGHNA, CDR2 YNFKEQ. The V and J ends lost 4 bases and 3 bases respectively, with 13 bases between them. The CDR3 totals 15 residues. The CDR3 DNA reads TGTGCCAGCAGCCTGCGACAGGACCACAATCAGCCCCAGCATTTT. Translated, it gives CASSLRQDHNQPQHF.

The chain has TRBV27 and TRBJ2-7, with D perhaps matching TRBD2 (5 bases). The germline V gene has CDR1 MNHEY and CDR2 SMNVEV (reference sequence). This CDR3 region has 14 residues. V lost 2 bases and J 0 bases, leaving 8 bases between the germline ends. This CDR3 reads CASSLGRGSYEQYF. The CDR3 nucleotides read TGTGCCAGCAGTTTAGGACGGGGCTCCTACGAGCAGTACTTC.

V usage is TRBV4-3 and J usage is TRBJ2-3; the match to TRBD2 covers 10 bases. The CDR3 sequence is 16 residues long. Germline V gives CDR1 LGHNA, CDR2 YSLEER. V was clipped by 1 base and J by 4 bases; unmatched bases: 5. Here the CDR3 reads CASSQVLAGGPDTQYF. The CDR3, as DNA: TGCGCCAGCAGCCAAGTATTAGCGGGGGGCCCAGATACGCAGTATTTT.

V and J are TRBV19 and TRBJ2-3; TRBD1 matches 7 bases. Germline V gives CDR1 LNHDA, CDR2 SQIVND (reference sequence). After removal of 4 bases from V and 1 base from J, the junction contained 8 bases not matched to a gene. The CDR3 is 16 amino acids. This CDR3 is CASSRTGAPRTDTQYF. The CDR3 nucleotides read TGTGCCAGTAGTAGAACAGGGGCGCCACGCACAGATACGCAGTATTTT. The full variable domain, its missing parts supplied by reference TRBV19 and TRBJ2-3, is DGGITQSPKYLFRKEGQNVTLSCEQNLNHDAMYWYRQDPGQGLRLIYYSQIVNDFQKGDIAEGYSVSREKKESFPLTVTSAQKNPTAFYLCASSRTGAPRTDTQYFGPGTRLTVL.

The chain is built from TRBV18 and TRBJ1-3; D uncertain. The CDR3 has 17 amino acids. Trimming shortened V by 0 bases and J by 0 bases, and 12 bases separated the two germline ends. The germline V gene has CDR1 KGHSH and CDR2 LQKENI. The CDR3 region has the DNA TGTGCCAGCTCACCACCCCGGACTCCCCGCTCTGGAAACACCATATATTTT. This translates into CASSPPRTPRSGNTIYF.

This chain connects TRBV7-9 to TRBJ1-6; TRBD1 aligns across 10 bases. The ends lost 5 bases at V and 7 bases at J; junction bases unmatched: 5. The CDR3 runs 15 residues. Germline-derived CDR1 and CDR2 are SEHNR and FQNEAQ (reference sequence). This CDR3 reads CASSQGQGGNSPLHF. CDR3 bases: TGTGCCAGCAGCCAAGGACAGGGGGGGAATTCACCCCTCCACTTT.

The chain employs TRBV24-1 and TRBJ2-1; 10 nucleotides line up with TRBD2. Germline V lookup: CDR1 KGHDR, CDR2 SFDVKD. With 6 bases clipped from V and 8 bases from J, the junction kept 6 bases outside the gene matches. CDR3 length: 14 amino acids. CDR3 loop: CATSPAGGTYEQFF. The CDR3 DNA is TGTGCCACCAGTCCAGCGGGAGGGACATATGAGCAGTTCTTC.